Listed below are T cell receptor beta chains from one sample, sequenced in a study of PD-1 blockade in classical Hodgkin lymphoma. Clones were sequenced by immunoSEQ multiplex PCR, and TCRdb holds only the in-frame ones, with some missing. This table has roughly 92,000 clones, more than 90% appearing once. Sample: peripheral blood mononuclear cells (PBMCs), taken at baseline. Receptors originate from a human donor with classical Hodgkin lymphoma. Each CDR3 is given with its conserved first and last residue. A D gene is named only where the DNA matches it firmly. Expanded clones are given a class, and other clones once, few, many or no size at all.

clone_size j_call d_call v_call cdr3_aa cdr3_nt
few TRBJ1-5 TRBD1 TRBV19 CASTGTVWRSNQPQHF TGTGCCAGTACGGGGACAGTTTGGAGGAGCAATCAGCCCCAGCATTTT
once TRBJ2-1 TRBD2 TRBV19 CSSGSVNEQFF TGTTCTAGCGGGAGTGTCAATGAGCAGTTCTTC
NA TRBJ1-2 NA TRBV28 CASSLTGRSLGYTF TGTGCCAGCAGTCTTACGGGTAGGAGCCTTGGTTACACCTTC
NA TRBJ2-7 NA TRBV6-5 CASSYSASTYEQYF TGTGCCAGCAGTTACTCTGCCAGTACCTACGAGCAGTACTTC
NA TRBJ2-4 TRBD1 TRBV5-6 CASSLEVGQGYIQYF TGTGCCAGCAGCTTGGAAGTGGGACAGGGGTACATTCAGTACTTC
once TRBJ2-3 TRBD2 TRBV4-1 CASSQGGTSGGRAQYF TGCGCCAGCAGCCAAGGGGGGACTAGCGGGGGGCGGGCGCAGTATTTT
NA TRBJ2-3 TRBD2 TRBV27 CASSLEREAGFSDTQYF TGTGCCAGCAGTTTGGAGCGGGAAGCAGGTTTTTCGGATACGCAGTATTTT
once TRBJ2-1 NA TRBV19 CASSIGGSAYNEQFF TGTGCCAGTAGTATAGGGGGTAGCGCGTACAATGAGCAGTTCTTC
NA TRBJ2-5 NA TRBV5-4 CASSLGVRSQETQYF TGTGCCAGCAGCTTGGGGGTGAGGTCGCAAGAGACCCAGTACTTC
NA TRBJ2-1 NA TRBV2 CASSEAIYGAYNEQFF TGTGCCAGCAGTGAAGCTATATACGGCGCCTACAATGAGCAGTTCTTC
NA TRBJ1-3 TRBD1 TRBV6-1 CASSEGGTGVIYF TGTGCCAGCAGTGAAGGGGGGACAGGGGTCATATATTTT
NA TRBJ1-1 NA TRBV5-4 CASSSGRVNTEAFF TGTGCCAGCAGCTCCGGACGGGTGAACACTGAAGCTTTCTTT
NA TRBJ1-2 NA TRBV4-1 CASSPGWVGGNGNGYTF TGCGCCAGCAGCCCCGGTTGGGTGGGGGGCAATGGGAATGGCTACACCTTC
NA TRBJ1-5 TRBD1 TRBV6-6 CASSYEGQGTRPQHF TGTGCCAGCAGTTACGAGGGACAGGGCACGCGGCCCCAGCATTTT
NA TRBJ2-1 NA TRBV6-5 CASSYFPSYNEQFF TGTGCCAGCAGTTACTTTCCTTCCTACAATGAGCAGTTCTTC
NA TRBJ1-1 TRBD1 TRBV4-1 CASSQETGTGDEAFF TGCGCCAGCAGCCAAGAGACCGGGACAGGGGACGAAGCTTTCTTT
NA TRBJ2-5 NA TRBV4-1 CASSHPPDPGETQYF TGCGCCAGCAGCCACCCCCCGGACCCCGGAGAGACCCAGTACTTC
NA TRBJ2-3 NA TRBV7-8 CASSYRVSTDTQYF TGTGCCAGCAGCTACAGGGTTTCGACAGATACGCAGTATTTT
NA TRBJ2-1 TRBD2 TRBV27 CASTSWIGLAGANNEQFF TGTGCCAGCACATCTTGGATAGGACTAGCGGGGGCTAACAATGAGCAGTTCTTC
NA TRBJ2-1 TRBD1 TRBV7-8 CASSLGLGQGYNEQFF TGTGCCAGCAGCTTAGGATTGGGACAGGGATACAATGAGCAGTTCTTC
NA TRBJ1-3 NA TRBV4-1 CASSQFTGTSVSGNTIYF TGCGCCAGCAGCCAATTCACCGGGACCTCCGTCTCTGGAAACACCATATATTTT
NA TRBJ2-1 NA TRBV10-3 CAIRVQGRSEGNEQFF TGTGCCATCAGGGTACAGGGTCGAAGCGAAGGGAATGAGCAGTTCTTC
NA TRBJ2-7 NA TRBV18 CASSRGANEQYF TGTGCCAGCTCACGCGGGGCCAACGAGCAGTACTTC
NA TRBJ2-5 NA TRBV30 CACQLGQGTKTQYF TGTGCCTGTCAGCTGGGGCAGGGGACAAAGACCCAGTACTTC
NA TRBJ2-2 NA TRBV30 CAWSGTVTGELFF TGTGCCTGGAGTGGGACAGTTACCGGGGAGCTGTTTTTT
NA TRBJ2-7 TRBD2 TRBV28 CASSSPSGLAGVREQYF TGTGCCAGCAGTTCCCCTTCAGGGCTAGCGGGAGTTCGCGAGCAGTACTTC
NA TRBJ1-1 NA TRBV5-1 CASSENRGNTEAFF TGCGCCAGCAGCGAGAATAGGGGAAACACTGAAGCTTTCTTT
NA TRBJ2-3 NA TRBV5-6 CASSLAYRAIGTDTQYF TGTGCCAGCAGCTTGGCGTATAGGGCGATAGGCACAGATACGCAGTATTTT
NA TRBJ1-1 NA TRBV6-4 CASRQAGTGEAFF TGTGCCTCGCGGCAAGCCGGGACGGGTGAAGCTTTCTTT
NA TRBJ2-5 NA TRBV7-6 CASSLIQRHQETQYF TGTGCCAGCAGCTTGATACAGCGACATCAAGAGACCCAGTACTTC
NA TRBJ2-7 NA TRBV4-1 CASSQDGGAGRGAYYEQYF TGCGCCAGCAGCCAAGATGGTGGGGCAGGGAGAGGCGCCTACTACGAGCAGTACTTC
NA TRBJ1-5 NA TRBV19 CASSSGGLNQPQHF TGTGCCAGTAGCTCTGGCGGCCTAAATCAGCCCCAGCATTTT
NA TRBJ1-1 TRBD1 TRBV28 CASRLGKGQGFTEAFF TGTGCCAGCAGGCTGGGCAAGGGACAGGGTTTCACTGAAGCTTTCTTT
NA TRBJ2-1 NA TRBV6-5 CASSYATGPYNEQFF TGTGCCAGCAGTTACGCCACCGGACCGTACAATGAGCAGTTCTTC
NA TRBJ2-1 TRBD1 TRBV6-1 CASSAGGAGHEQFF TGTGCCAGCAGTGCAGGGGGCGCGGGTCATGAGCAGTTCTTC
NA TRBJ2-1 NA TRBV23-1 CASSQGQFF TGCGCCAGCAGTCAAGGGCAGTTCTTC
NA TRBJ2-1 TRBD2 TRBV2 CASSGLAAYNEQFF TGTGCCAGCAGTGGACTAGCGGCCTACAATGAGCAGTTCTTC